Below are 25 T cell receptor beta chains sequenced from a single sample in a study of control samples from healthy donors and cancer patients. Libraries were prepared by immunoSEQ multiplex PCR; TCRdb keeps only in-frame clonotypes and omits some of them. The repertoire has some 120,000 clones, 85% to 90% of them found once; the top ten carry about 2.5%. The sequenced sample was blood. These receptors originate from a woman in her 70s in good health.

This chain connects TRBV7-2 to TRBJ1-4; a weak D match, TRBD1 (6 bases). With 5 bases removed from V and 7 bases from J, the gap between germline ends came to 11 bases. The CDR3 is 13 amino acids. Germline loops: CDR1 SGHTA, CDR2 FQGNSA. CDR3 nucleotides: TGTGCCAGCAGCCCAGGACAGATTGAAAAACTGTTTTTT. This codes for CASSPGQIEKLFF.

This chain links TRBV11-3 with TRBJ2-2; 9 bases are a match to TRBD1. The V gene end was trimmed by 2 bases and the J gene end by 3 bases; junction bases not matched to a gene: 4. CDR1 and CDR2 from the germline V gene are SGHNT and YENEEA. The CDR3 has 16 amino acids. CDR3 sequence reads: CASSLQTGGHTGELFF. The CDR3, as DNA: TGTGCCAGCAGCTTACAGACAGGGGGACACACCGGGGAGCTGTTTTTT.

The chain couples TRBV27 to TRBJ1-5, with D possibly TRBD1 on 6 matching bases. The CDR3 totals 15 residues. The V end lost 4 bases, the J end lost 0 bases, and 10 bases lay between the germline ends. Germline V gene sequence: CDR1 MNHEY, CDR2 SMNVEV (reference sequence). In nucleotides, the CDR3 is TGTGCCAGCAGTTCGAACAGGGATAGCAATCAGCCCCAGCATTTT. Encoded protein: CASSSNRDSNQPQHF.

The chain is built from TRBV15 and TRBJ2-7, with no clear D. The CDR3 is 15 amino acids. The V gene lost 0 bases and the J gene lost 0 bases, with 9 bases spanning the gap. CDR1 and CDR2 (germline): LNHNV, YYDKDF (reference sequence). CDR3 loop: CATSRDLPVSYEQYF. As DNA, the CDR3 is TGTGCCACCAGCAGAGATCTCCCGGTCTCCTACGAGCAGTACTTC.

The CDR3 loop is CASSDPLYNQPQHF. CDR3 bases: TGTGCCAGCAGTGACCCGCTATACAATCAGCCCCAGCATTTT. The J gene is TRBJ1-5, the V gene TRBV2, with D unclear. Deletions cut 3 bases from V and 3 bases from J, with 9 bases between. Germline loops: CDR1 SNHLY, CDR2 FYNNEI. The CDR3 is 14 residues long.

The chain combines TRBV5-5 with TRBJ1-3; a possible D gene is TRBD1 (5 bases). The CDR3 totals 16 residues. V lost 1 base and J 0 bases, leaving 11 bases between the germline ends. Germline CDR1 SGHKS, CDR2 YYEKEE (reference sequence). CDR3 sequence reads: CASSLQGWSSGNTIYF. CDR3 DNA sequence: TGTGCCAGCAGCTTGCAGGGCTGGAGCTCTGGAAACACCATATATTTT.

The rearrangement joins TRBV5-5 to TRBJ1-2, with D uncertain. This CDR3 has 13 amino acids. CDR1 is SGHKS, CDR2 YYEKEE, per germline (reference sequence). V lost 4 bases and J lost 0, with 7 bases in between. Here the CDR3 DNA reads TGTGCCAGCAGCGTGGGCACTAACTATGGCTACACCTTC. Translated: CASSVGTNYGYTF.

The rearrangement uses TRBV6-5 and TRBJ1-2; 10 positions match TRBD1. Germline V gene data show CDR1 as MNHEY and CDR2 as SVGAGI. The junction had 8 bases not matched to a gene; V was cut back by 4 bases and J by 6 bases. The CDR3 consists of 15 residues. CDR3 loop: CASSSTGTGVDGYTF. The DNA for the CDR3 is TGTGCCAGCAGTTCGACCGGGACAGGGGTAGATGGCTACACCTTC.

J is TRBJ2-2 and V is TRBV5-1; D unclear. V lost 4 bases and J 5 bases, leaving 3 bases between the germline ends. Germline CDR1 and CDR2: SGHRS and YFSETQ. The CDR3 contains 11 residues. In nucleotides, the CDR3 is TGCGCCAGCAGCGGAACCGGGGAGCTGTTTTTT. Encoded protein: CASSGTGELFF. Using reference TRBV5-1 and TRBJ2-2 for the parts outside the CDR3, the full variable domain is KAGVTQTPRYLIKTRGQQVTLSCSPISGHRSVSWYQQTPGQGLQFLFEYFSETQRNKGNFPGRFSGRQFSNSRSEMNVSTLELGDSALYLCASSGTGELFFGEGSRLTVL.

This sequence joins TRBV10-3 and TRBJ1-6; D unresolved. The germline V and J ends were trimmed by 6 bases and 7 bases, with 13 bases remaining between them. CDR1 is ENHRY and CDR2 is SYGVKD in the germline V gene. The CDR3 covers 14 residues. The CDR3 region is CAIRQLAGNSPLHF. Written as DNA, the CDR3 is TGTGCCATCAGGCAACTGGCGGGGAATTCACCCCTCCACTTT.

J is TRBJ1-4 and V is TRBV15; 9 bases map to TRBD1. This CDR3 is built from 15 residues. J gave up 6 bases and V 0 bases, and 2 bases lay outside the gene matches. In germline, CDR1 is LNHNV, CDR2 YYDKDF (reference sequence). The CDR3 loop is CATSREGTGHEKLFF. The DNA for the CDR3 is TGTGCCACCAGCAGAGAAGGGACAGGGCATGAAAAACTGTTTTTT.

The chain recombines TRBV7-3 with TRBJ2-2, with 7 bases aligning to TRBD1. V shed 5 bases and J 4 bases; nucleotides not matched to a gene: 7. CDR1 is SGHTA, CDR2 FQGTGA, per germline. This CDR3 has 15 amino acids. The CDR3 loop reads CASSRGQASTGELFF. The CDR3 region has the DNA TGTGCCAGCAGCCGAGGACAGGCTTCCACCGGGGAGCTGTTTTTT. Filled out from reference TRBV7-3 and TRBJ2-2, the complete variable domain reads GAGVSQTPSNKVTEKGKYVELRCDPISGHTALYWYRQSLGQGPEFLIYFQGTGAADDSGLPNDRFFAVRPEGSVSTLKIQRTERGDSAVYLCASSRGQASTGELFFGEGSRLTVL.

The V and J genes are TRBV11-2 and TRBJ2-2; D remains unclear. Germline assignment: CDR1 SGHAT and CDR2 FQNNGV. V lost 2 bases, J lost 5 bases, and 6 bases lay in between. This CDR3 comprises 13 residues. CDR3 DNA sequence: TGTGCCAGCAGCTTAACGGGTACCGGGGAGCTGTTTTTT. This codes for CASSLTGTGELFF.

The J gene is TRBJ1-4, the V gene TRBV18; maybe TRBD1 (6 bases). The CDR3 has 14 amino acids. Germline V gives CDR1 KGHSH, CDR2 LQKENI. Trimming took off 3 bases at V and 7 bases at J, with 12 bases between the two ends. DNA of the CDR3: TGTGCCAGCTCACCCCAGGGGTTGGGTGAAAAACTGTTTTTT. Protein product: CASSPQGLGEKLFF.

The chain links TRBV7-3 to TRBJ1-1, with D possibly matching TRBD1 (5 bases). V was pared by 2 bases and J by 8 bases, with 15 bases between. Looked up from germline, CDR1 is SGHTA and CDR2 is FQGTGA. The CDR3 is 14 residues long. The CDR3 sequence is CASSLRGGPREAFF. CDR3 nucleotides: TGTGCCAGCAGCTTACGCGGGGGTCCCAGGGAAGCTTTCTTT.

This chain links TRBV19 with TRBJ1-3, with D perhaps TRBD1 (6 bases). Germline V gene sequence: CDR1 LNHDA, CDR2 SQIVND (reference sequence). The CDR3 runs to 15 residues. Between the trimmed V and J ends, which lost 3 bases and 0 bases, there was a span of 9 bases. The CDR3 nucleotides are TGTGCCAGTAGTATTTGGGGGCACTCTGGAAACACCATATATTTT. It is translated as CASSIWGHSGNTIYF.

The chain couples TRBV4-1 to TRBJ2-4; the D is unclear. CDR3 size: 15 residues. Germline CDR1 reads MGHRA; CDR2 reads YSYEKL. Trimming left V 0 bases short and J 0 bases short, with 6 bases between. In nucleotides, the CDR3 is TGCGCCAGCAGCCAAGACGCGGTAGCCAAAAACATTCAGTACTTC. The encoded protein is CASSQDAVAKNIQYF.

In DNA, the CDR3 is TGTGCAAGCGGGGCCGGCAGTCGGCTGTTTTTT. Residues: CASGAGSRLFF. J is TRBJ2-2 and V is TRBV9, with 7 bases matching TRBD2. The CDR3 is 11 residues long. Looked up from germline, CDR1 is SGDLS and CDR2 is YYNGEE.

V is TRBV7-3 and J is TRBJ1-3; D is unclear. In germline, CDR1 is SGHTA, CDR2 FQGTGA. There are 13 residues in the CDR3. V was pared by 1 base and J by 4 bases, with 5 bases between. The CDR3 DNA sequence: TGTGCCAGCAGCTTAAAGCCCGGAAACACCATATATTTT. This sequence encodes CASSLKPGNTIYF.

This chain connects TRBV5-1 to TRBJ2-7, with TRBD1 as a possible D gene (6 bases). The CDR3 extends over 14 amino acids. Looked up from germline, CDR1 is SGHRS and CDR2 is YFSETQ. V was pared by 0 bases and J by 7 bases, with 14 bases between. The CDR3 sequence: CASSLATGPLEQYF. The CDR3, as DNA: TGCGCCAGCAGCTTGGCCACAGGGCCCCTTGAGCAGTACTTC.

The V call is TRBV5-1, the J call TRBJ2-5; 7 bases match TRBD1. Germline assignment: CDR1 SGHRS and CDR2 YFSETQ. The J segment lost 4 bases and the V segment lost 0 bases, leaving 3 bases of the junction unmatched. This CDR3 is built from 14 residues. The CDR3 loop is CASSLVGGRETQYF. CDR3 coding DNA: TGCGCCAGCAGCTTGGTAGGGGGCAGAGAGACCCAGTACTTC.

CDR3 protein: CASSVQSNQPQHF. The DNA for the CDR3 is TGTGCCAGCAGTGTACAGAGCAATCAGCCCCAGCATTTT. The chain links TRBV2 to TRBJ1-5; D remains unclear. Trimming removed 4 bases from V and 1 base from J, with 5 bases in between. Germline values: CDR1 SNHLY, CDR2 FYNNEI. This CDR3 is built from 13 residues.

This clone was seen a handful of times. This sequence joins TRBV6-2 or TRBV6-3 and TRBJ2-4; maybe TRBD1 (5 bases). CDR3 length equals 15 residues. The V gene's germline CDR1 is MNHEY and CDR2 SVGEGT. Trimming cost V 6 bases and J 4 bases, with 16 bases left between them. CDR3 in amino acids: CASSEWVTGKNIQYF. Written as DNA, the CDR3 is TGTGCCAGCAGCGAGTGGGTTACAGGAAAAAACATTCAGTACTTC.

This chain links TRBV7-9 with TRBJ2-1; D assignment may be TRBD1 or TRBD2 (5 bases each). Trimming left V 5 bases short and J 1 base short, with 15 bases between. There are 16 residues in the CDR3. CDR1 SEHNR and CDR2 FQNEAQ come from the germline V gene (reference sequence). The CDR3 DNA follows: TGTGCCAGCAGCGAAACGGGGCCCAGGTCCTACAATGAGCAGTTCTTC. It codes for CASSETGPRSYNEQFF.

The CDR3: CASSLRPYSGQTNEKLFF. The CDR3 DNA sequence: TGCGCCAGCAGCTTGCGCCCCTACTCGGGACAGACAAACGAAAAACTGTTTTTT. The chain links TRBV5-1 to TRBJ1-4; 7 nucleotides line up with TRBD1. With 1 base clipped from V and 8 bases from J, the junction kept 17 bases outside the gene matches. The CDR3 is made up of 18 amino acids. Germline CDR1 reads SGHRS; CDR2 reads YFSETQ. Together with reference TRBV5-1 and TRBJ1-4, the CDR3 gives the full variable domain: KAGVTQTPRYLIKTRGQQVTLSCSPISGHRSVSWYQQTPGQGLQFLFEYFSETQRNKGNFPGRFSGRQFSNSRSEMNVSTLELGDSALYLCASSLRPYSGQTNEKLFFGSGTQLSVL.